Described below is a single T cell receptor beta chain sequence and its context. Its antigen is not known. The CDR3 length is 15 residues. Germline CDR1 and CDR2: MNHEY and SVGAGI. Losses at the gene ends were 6 bases for V and 7 bases for J; bases not matched to a gene: 10. Assay used: immunoSEQ multiplex PCR; TCRdb lists only in-frame clones, some missing. The table records 100,000 or so clones, 85% to 95% of them present only once. This specimen belongs to a study of siplizumab effects on memory and regulatory T cells. Whole-study results and caveats: On average, roughly 69% of mappable alloreactive CD4+ clones were Treg-derived under siplizumab, against 25% to 30% in controls. Naive T cells seemed more diverse than memory cells and seemed major alloresponse contributors. Of the proliferating CD4+ or CD8+ clones, roughly 75-96% lacked a naive or memory phenotype that could be assigned. Alloreactive sequences tracing back to unstimulated CD4+ memory cells fell significantly with siplizumab.

Sequenced sample: non-Treg CD4+ T cells sorted from blood. V gene TRBV6-5 combines with J gene TRBJ1-5; 9 nucleotides agree with TRBD1. This TCR was recovered from a human donor in good health. The CDR3 nucleotides read TGTGCCAGCAGCCGAACAGGGGGCAGGGGGCAGCCCCAGCATTTT. This sequence encodes CASSRTGGRGQPQHF.